Following are 10 T cell receptor beta chains from one sample sequenced in a study of cytomegalovirus exposure and HLA in healthy donors. The PCR ran on 60 Vbeta and 13 Jbeta primers. TCRdb's table, derived via immunoSEQ multiplex PCR, lists solely in-frame clones and lacks some. The sample includes 150,000 to 200,000 clones, roughly 72% of them seen just once. Sequenced sample: PBMCs. All receptors come from a middle-aged man in good health and CMV-seropositive.

This chain uses TRBV11-3 with TRBJ1-2; 8 positions agree with TRBD1. The germline CDR1 and CDR2 sequences are SGHNT and YENEEA. CDR3 length equals 13 residues. V lost 5 bases and J lost 6; bases outside the gene matches: 5. CDR3 loop: CASSDGQGNGYTF. CDR3 bases: TGTGCCAGCAGCGATGGACAGGGAAATGGCTACACCTTC.

Comments on this clone: This same CDR3 is encoded by further DNA sequences in the sample. The chain combines TRBV7-2 with TRBJ1-5; 7 bases line up with TRBD1. Per the germline V gene, CDR1 is SGHTA and CDR2 is FQGNSA. V lost 4 bases to trimming and J lost 4 bases; unmatched junction nucleotides: 7. The CDR3 covers 15 residues. The CDR3 DNA follows: TGTGCCAGCAGCTCCGGACAGGCGATAAATCAGCCCCAGCATTTT. Protein: CASSSGQAINQPQHF.

The rearrangement uses TRBV27 and TRBJ1-2; 11 bases match TRBD1. J lost 4 bases, V lost 3 bases, and 7 bases had no gene match. This CDR3 has 16 amino acids. CDR1 MNHEY and CDR2 SMNVEV come from the germline V gene (reference sequence). The CDR3 coding sequence is TGTGCCAGCAGTTTCAACCCGGGACAGGGGGGCTATGGCTACACCTTC. Translation gives CASSFNPGQGGYGYTF.

The J gene is TRBJ2-7, the V gene TRBV7-2; maybe TRBD1 (5 bases). This CDR3 is built from 14 residues. V was clipped by 5 bases and J by 2 bases, with 13 bases between them. Germline CDR1 reads SGHTA; CDR2 reads FQGNSA. The DNA of the CDR3 is TGTGCCAGCAGCCGACAGCTTACCACCTACGAGCAGTACTTC. Protein product: CASSRQLTTYEQYF. The entire variable domain, with the rest obtained from reference TRBV7-2 and TRBJ2-7, is as follows: GAGVSQSPSNKVTEKGKDVELRCDPISGHTALYWYRQSLGQGLEFLIYFQGNSAPDKSGLPSDRFSAERTGGSVSTLTIQRTQQEDSAVYLCASSRQLTTYEQYFGPGTRLTVT.

This chain links TRBV6-4 with TRBJ2-3; TRBD2 aligns across 7 bases. CDR3 length equals 13 residues. V trimming: 2 bases; J trimming: 4 bases; junction bases outside the gene matches: 0. The germline CDR1 and CDR2 sequences are MRHNA and SNTAGT. As DNA, the CDR3 is TGTGCCAGCAGTGACGGGGGGGCAGATACGCAGTATTTT. It encodes CASSDGGADTQYF.

There are many counts of this clone. This sequence joins TRBV19 and TRBJ1-2; D is undetermined. This CDR3 region has 16 residues. Trimming stripped 5 bases from V and 2 bases from J, with 18 bases between. Germline values: CDR1 LNHDA, CDR2 SQIVND (reference sequence). The CDR3 bases are TGTGCCAGTAGTCCGCGGGCGGGGTTGGGGAACTATGGCTACACCTTC. As protein: CASSPRAGLGNYGYTF.

This sequence joins TRBV4-2 and TRBJ1-3; 9 bases agree with TRBD1. Per germline, CDR1 LGHNA and CDR2 YNFKEQ. Unmatched junction bases numbered 6, after V lost 3 bases and J lost 6 bases. There are 15 residues in the CDR3. The CDR3 region has the DNA TGTGCCAGCAGCCACTTAAGGACAGGGGAAAACACCATATATTTT. Translating gives CASSHLRTGENTIYF.

The chain links TRBV5-1 to TRBJ1-3; tentative D call: TRBD1 (5 bases). The CDR3 consists of 14 residues. Germline V CDR1 and CDR2: SGHRS, YFSETQ. Deletions cut 0 bases from V and 4 bases from J, with 8 bases between. The CDR3, as DNA: TGCGCCAGCAGCTTGGAACAGGCAGGAAACACCATATATTTT. Residues: CASSLEQAGNTIYF.

The chain couples TRBV27 to TRBJ1-2; 9 bases line up with TRBD1. Unmatched junction bases numbered 5, after V lost 6 bases and J lost 0 bases. The germline V gene encodes CDR1 MNHEY and CDR2 SMNVEV (reference sequence). This CDR3 is built from 15 residues. The CDR3 DNA follows: TGTGCCAGCAGCCGACGGACAGGGGCTAACTATGGCTACACCTTC. Its translation: CASSRRTGANYGYTF.

CDR3 region: CASTGGSSYTF. As DNA, the CDR3 is TGTGCCAGCACGGGCGGGAGCAGCTACACCTTC. V usage is TRBV6-5 and J usage is TRBJ1-2; D is uncertain. This CDR3 region has 11 residues. CDR1 is MNHEY, CDR2 SVGAGI, per germline. Trimming cost V 7 bases and J 9 bases, with 12 bases left between them.